Listed below are T cell receptor beta chains from one sample, sequenced in a study of T cells in Graves' hyperthyroidism and ophthalmopathy. TCRdb processed the multiplex PCR reads anew with MiXCR; each CDR3 protein has one entry. The sample has about 300,000 distinct CDR3 sequences, roughly 17% seen once. Sequenced input: blood. The source is a man aged 25-45 years with Graves' hyperthyroidism. Both conserved end residues are part of each CDR3.

TRBV10-3,TRBJ1-6,CAISESAGRPNSPLHF
TRBV5-6,TRBJ2-3,CASEPGPSTDTQYF
TRBV20-1,TRBJ1-2,CSGVDRGVQGYTF
TRBV4-1,TRBJ1-5,CASSPHRWQPQHF
TRBV2,TRBJ2-2,CASSDTSGTGPGELFF
TRBV10-1,TRBJ2-1,CATRIRLPNPSASYNEQFF
TRBV28,TRBJ1-5,CASSLVAGGQPQHF
TRBV7-9,TRBJ1-2,CASSGLDRGNYTF
TRBV5-1,TRBJ1-2,CASSWEYRGLRGYTF
TRBV2,TRBJ1-3,CASATGGQVGNTIYF
TRBV20-1,TRBJ2-5,CSGWTGVFKETQYF
TRBV20-1,TRBJ2-7,CSATDSAYEQYF
TRBV6-1,TRBJ2-7,CASREAAGFEQYF
TRBV12-3/TRBV12-4,TRBJ1-1,CASSSQGGRNTEAFF
TRBV9,TRBJ1-5,CASSVDEGQPQHF
TRBV11-3,TRBJ2-7,CASTYGYEQYF
TRBV7-9,TRBJ2-3,CATAGGGSDTQYF
TRBV4-1,TRBJ1-5,CASRGTGDNQPQHF
TRBV11-2,TRBJ2-3,CASSRSSGTGADTQYF
TRBV2,TRBJ2-2,CASSPLTEGTGAGELFF
TRBV7-9,TRBJ2-5,CASSPGTGGKTQYF
TRBV2,TRBJ2-7,CASRPGTSGMGEQYF
TRBV4-2,TRBJ2-3,CASSQEAGSTDTQYF
TRBV11-2,TRBJ1-2,CASSPGGIGYTF
TRBV6-2/TRBV6-3,TRBJ2-3,CASSLQGAASDTQYF
TRBV27,TRBJ1-5,CASSPYRVKQPQHF
TRBV27,TRBJ2-5,CASATKGRGTEETQYF
TRBV20-1,TRBJ2-7,CSARTENHYEQYF
TRBV20-1,TRBJ1-6,CSATQPGAPSNSPLHF
TRBV20-1,TRBJ2-1,CSASPGLDDEQFF
TRBV10-2,TRBJ2-1,CASRTKSGRASNEQFF
TRBV7-8,TRBJ2-1,CASSSHPTTSGRRNEQFF
TRBV28,TRBJ2-1,CASSLLASGSGNEQFF
TRBV20-1,TRBJ2-3,CSARLAGTTDTQYF
TRBV5-1,TRBJ1-1,CASSRGQEPFMNTEAFF
TRBV12-3/TRBV12-4,TRBJ2-5,CASSTGGGETQYF
TRBV6-1,TRBJ1-2,CASSITSGGPNYGYTF
TRBV24-1,TRBJ2-1,CATSDGTSGRRNEQFF
TRBV2,TRBJ2-1,CASSRGLYNEQFF
TRBV6-1,TRBJ2-3,CASSDRSTDTQYF
TRBV27,TRBJ2-5,CASSLFTSAQETQYF
TRBV20-1,TRBJ1-3,CSARDRRTDGNTIYF
TRBV10-3,TRBJ2-3,CAISNSGSTDTQYF
TRBV18,TRBJ2-1,CASSQKTGSLEQFF
TRBV20-1,TRBJ1-2,CSAGAGWISGYTF
TRBV6-5,TRBJ2-4,CASSYSKPWPAQNIQYF
TRBV28,TRBJ2-1,CASRVGHEQFF
TRBV7-9,TRBJ2-2,CAQGSVANTGELFF
TRBV9,TRBJ2-7,CASSVVPLGGEQYF
TRBV27,TRBJ1-2,CASSYSGQGSYGYTF
TRBV28,TRBJ1-1,CASSTPGGIPEAFF
TRBV12-3/TRBV12-4,TRBJ2-1,CASTVVGGQGNEQFF